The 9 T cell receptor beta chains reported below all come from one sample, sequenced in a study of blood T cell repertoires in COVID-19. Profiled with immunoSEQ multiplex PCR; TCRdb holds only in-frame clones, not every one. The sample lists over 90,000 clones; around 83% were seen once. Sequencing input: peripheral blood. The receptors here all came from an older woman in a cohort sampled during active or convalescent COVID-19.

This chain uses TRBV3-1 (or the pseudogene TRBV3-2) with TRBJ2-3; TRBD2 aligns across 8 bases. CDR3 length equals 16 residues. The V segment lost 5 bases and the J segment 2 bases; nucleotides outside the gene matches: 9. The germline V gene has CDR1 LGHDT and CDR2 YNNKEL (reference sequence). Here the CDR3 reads CASSGGFSGATDTQYF. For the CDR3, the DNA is TGTGCCAGCAGCGGAGGCTTTAGCGGGGCCACAGATACGCAGTATTTT.

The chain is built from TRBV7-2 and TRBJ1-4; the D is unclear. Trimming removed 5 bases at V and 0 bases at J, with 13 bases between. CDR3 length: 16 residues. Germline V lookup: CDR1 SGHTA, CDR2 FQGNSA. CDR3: CASSPRSAATNEKLFF. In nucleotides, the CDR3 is TGTGCCAGCAGCCCTAGATCGGCAGCAACTAATGAAAAACTGTTTTTT. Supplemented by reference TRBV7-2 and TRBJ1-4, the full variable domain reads GAGVSQSPSNKVTEKGKDVELRCDPISGHTALYWYRQSLGQGLEFLIYFQGNSAPDKSGLPSDRFSAERTGGSVSTLTIQRTQQEDSAVYLCASSPRSAATNEKLFFGSGTQLSVL.

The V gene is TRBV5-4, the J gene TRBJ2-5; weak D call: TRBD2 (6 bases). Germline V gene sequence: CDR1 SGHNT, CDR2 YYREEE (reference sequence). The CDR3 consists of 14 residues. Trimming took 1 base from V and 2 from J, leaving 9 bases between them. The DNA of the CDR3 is TGTGCCAGCAGCTTGACGAGCGGGCAAGAGACCCAGTACTTC. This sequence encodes CASSLTSGQETQYF. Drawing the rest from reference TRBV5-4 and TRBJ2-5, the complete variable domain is ETGVTQSPTHLIKTRGQQVTLRCSSQSGHNTVSWYQQALGQGPQFIFQYYREEENGRGNFPPRFSGLQFPNYSSELNVNALELDDSALYLCASSLTSGQETQYFGPGTRLLVL.

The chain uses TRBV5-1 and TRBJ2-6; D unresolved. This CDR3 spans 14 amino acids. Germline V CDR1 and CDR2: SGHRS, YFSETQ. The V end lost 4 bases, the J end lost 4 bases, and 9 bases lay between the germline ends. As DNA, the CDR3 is TGCGCCAGCAGCCCCCTCTTGGGGGCCAACGTCCTGACTTTC. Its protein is CASSPLLGANVLTF.

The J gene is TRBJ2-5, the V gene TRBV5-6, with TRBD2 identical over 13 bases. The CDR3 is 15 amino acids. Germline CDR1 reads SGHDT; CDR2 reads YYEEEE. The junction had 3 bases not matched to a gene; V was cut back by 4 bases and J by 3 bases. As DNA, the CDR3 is TGTGCCAGCAGCCGGGGACTAGCGGGGAAAGAGACCCAGTACTTC. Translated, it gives CASSRGLAGKETQYF.

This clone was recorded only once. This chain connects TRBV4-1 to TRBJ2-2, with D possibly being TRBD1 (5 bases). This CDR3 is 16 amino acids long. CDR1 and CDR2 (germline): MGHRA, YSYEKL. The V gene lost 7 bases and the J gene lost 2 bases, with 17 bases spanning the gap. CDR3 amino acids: CASTRQPPLNTGELFF. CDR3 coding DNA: TGCGCCAGCACCCGACAGCCTCCACTTAACACCGGGGAGCTGTTTTTT.

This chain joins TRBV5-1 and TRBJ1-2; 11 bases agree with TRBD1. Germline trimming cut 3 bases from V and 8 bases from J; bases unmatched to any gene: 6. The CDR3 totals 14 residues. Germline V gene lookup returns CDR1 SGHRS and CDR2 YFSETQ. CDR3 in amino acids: CASSYGQGAEGYTF. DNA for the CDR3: TGCGCCAGCAGCTACGGACAGGGGGCGGAAGGCTACACCTTC.

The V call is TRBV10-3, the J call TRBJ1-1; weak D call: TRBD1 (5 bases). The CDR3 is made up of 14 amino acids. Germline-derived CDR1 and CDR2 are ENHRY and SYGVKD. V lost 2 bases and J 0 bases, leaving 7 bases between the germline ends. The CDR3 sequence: CAISEGHMNTEAFF. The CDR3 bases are TGTGCCATCAGTGAGGGACACATGAACACTGAAGCTTTCTTT.

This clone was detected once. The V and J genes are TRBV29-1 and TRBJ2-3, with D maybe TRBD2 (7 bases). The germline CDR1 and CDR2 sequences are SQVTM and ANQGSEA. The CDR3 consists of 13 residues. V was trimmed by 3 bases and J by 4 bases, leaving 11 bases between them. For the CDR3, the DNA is TGCAGCGTTGACGGGGGGCCAGCAGATACGCAGTATTTT. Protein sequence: CSVDGGPADTQYF.